This T cell receptor beta chain was documented in a study of cytomegalovirus exposure and HLA in healthy donors. Study-wide results and limits: The study dropped some indistinguishable V segments, TRBV6-2 and TRBV6-3 among them. According to a later analysis, most TCR beta chains associated with CMV appeared HLA-restricted.

This clone was seen only once. The antigen is unknown. The germline V gene encodes CDR1 SGHTA and CDR2 FQGNSA. This CDR3 region has 13 residues. V was clipped by 10 bases and J by 2 bases; unmatched bases: 7. It was with 60 Vbeta and 13 Jbeta primers that the PCR ran. Repertoires were generated with immunoSEQ multiplex PCR, while TCRdb's copy carries only in-frame clones and drops some. The sample comprises some 77,000 clones, around 79% of which are singletons, and roughly 2.5% rests with the top ten. The chain uses TRBV7-2 and TRBJ2-7; 8 bases are shared with TRBD1. The specimen sequenced was PBMCs. This TCR came from a young man in good health and CMV-seronegative. CDR3: CATGQGHTYEQYF. The CDR3 bases are TGTGCCACCGGACAGGGCCACACCTACGAGCAGTACTTC.